Listed here are 21 T cell receptor beta chains from one sample, sequenced in a study of cytomegalovirus exposure and HLA in healthy donors. PCR employed 60 Vbeta and 13 Jbeta primers. Method: immunoSEQ multiplex PCR; TCRdb's copy keeps in-frame clones and lacks some. The sample has about 99,000 clones. What was sequenced was PBMCs. The receptors shown here come from a man aged 40-55 years in good health and CMV-seronegative.

The chain combines TRBV7-2 with TRBJ1-4; 9 bases align to TRBD1. The CDR3 runs 17 residues. Germline CDR1 SGHTA, CDR2 FQGNSA. V gave up 1 base and J gave up 10 bases; unmatched junction bases: 13. CDR3 sequence (DNA): TGTGCCAGCAGCTTAGACCATTACGACAGGGGGTTTGGAAAACTGTTTTTT. The encoded protein is CASSLDHYDRGFGKLFF. Together with reference TRBV7-2 and TRBJ1-4, the CDR3 gives the full variable domain: GAGVSQSPSNKVTEKGKDVELRCDPISGHTALYWYRQSLGQGLEFLIYFQGNSAPDKSGLPSDRFSAERTGGSVSTLTIQRTQQEDSAVYLCASSLDHYDRGFGKLFFGSGTQLSVL.

The V call is TRBV11-2, the J call TRBJ2-5, with 13 bases fitting TRBD2. The CDR3 totals 16 residues. Per the germline V gene, CDR1 is SGHAT and CDR2 is FQNNGV. Trimming removed 6 bases from V and 4 bases from J; junction bases left unmatched: 8. The CDR3 DNA reads as TGTGCCAGCAGTATGAGACTAGCGGGGGGAGGAGAGACCCAGTACTTC. Its protein product is CASSMRLAGGGETQYF.

The chain is built from TRBV27 and TRBJ2-3; TRBD2 aligns across 12 bases. This CDR3 has 20 residues. The germline gives CDR1 MNHEY, CDR2 SMNVEV (reference sequence). Trimming cost V 2 bases and J 3 bases; bases outside gene matches: 15. CDR3 in DNA: TGTGCCAGCAGTTTAGTACCTCCCGGGACTAGCGGGTTTCCAACAGATACGCAGTATTTT. This translates into CASSLVPPGTSGFPTDTQYF.

J is TRBJ2-7 and V is TRBV7-2; TRBD1 matches at 9 bases. The CDR3 consists of 14 residues. Germline V lookup: CDR1 SGHTA, CDR2 FQGNSA. The junction had 6 bases not matched to a gene; V was cut back by 6 bases and J by 3 bases. The CDR3 sequence is CASRVGTGSYEQYF. CDR3 bases: TGTGCCAGCAGGGTGGGGACAGGGAGCTACGAGCAGTACTTC.

The gene calls are TRBV7-2 and TRBJ1-1, with 10 bases that match TRBD1. The CDR3 spans 16 residues. Per germline, CDR1 SGHTA and CDR2 FQGNSA. V lost 1 base, J lost 0 bases, and 2 bases stayed unmatched. CDR3 nucleotide sequence: TGTGCCAGCAGCTTAGGGGGACAGGGGATGAACACTGAAGCTTTCTTT. Protein product: CASSLGGQGMNTEAFF.

The V call is TRBV5-1, the J call TRBJ2-3, with 11 bases fitting TRBD2. The CDR3 is 18 amino acids. Germline assignment: CDR1 SGHRS and CDR2 YFSETQ. Trimming removed 0 bases from V and 0 bases from J; junction bases left unmatched: 6. The CDR3 loop is CASSLDLAGGRSTDTQYF. The CDR3 DNA reads TGCGCCAGCAGCTTGGACCTAGCGGGGGGTAGGAGCACAGATACGCAGTATTTT.

The chain combines TRBV27 with TRBJ2-7; 10 bases line up with TRBD1. The CDR3 has 14 residues. The germline gives CDR1 MNHEY, CDR2 SMNVEV (reference sequence). V shed 5 bases and J 5 bases; nucleotides not matched to a gene: 6. The CDR3 reads CASSLRDRGHEQYF. For the CDR3, the DNA is TGTGCCAGCAGTCTCCGGGACAGGGGACACGAGCAGTACTTC.

This chain connects TRBV30 to TRBJ1-4; D call uncertain. CDR1 is GTSNPN, CDR2 SVGIG, per germline (reference sequence). V was clipped by 1 base and J by 4 bases, with 7 bases between them. The CDR3 has 13 amino acids. CDR3 amino acids: CAWSEQINEKLFF. The DNA for the CDR3 is TGTGCCTGGAGTGAACAGATTAATGAAAAACTGTTTTTT.

The chain combines TRBV11-2 with TRBJ1-2; 9 bases line up with TRBD1. This CDR3 is 13 amino acids long. V shed 5 bases and J 6 bases; nucleotides not matched to a gene: 4. Germline V gene sequence: CDR1 SGHAT, CDR2 FQNNGV. CDR3 nucleotides: TGTGCCAGCAGCCCGGGGACAGGGAATGGCTACACCTTC. This sequence encodes CASSPGTGNGYTF.

The chain employs TRBV18 and TRBJ2-5; a weak D match, TRBD2 (6 bases). This CDR3 contains 17 residues. Trimming took off 2 bases at V and 5 bases at J, with 21 bases between the two ends. Looked up from germline, CDR1 is KGHSH and CDR2 is LQKENI. As DNA, the CDR3 is TGTGCCAGCTCACCATTTAACGCCGGGCGGGGCCAGGAGACCCAGTACTTC. Translating gives CASSPFNAGRGQETQYF.

V usage is TRBV19 and J usage is TRBJ2-1; 9 positions match TRBD2. The germline V gene has CDR1 LNHDA and CDR2 SQIVND (reference sequence). The CDR3 totals 16 residues. Trimming took 6 bases from V and 3 from J; bases not matched to a gene: 9. The CDR3 DNA reads as TGTGCCAGTAGGGCGAGCCGTAGCGGGAGCTACAATGAGCAGTTCTTC. Translating gives CASRASRSGSYNEQFF.

This chain connects TRBV11-3 to TRBJ2-3; 13 bases are shared with TRBD2. The V and J ends lost 5 bases and 2 bases, in that order; junction bases with no gene match: 4. The V gene's germline CDR1 is SGHNT and CDR2 YENEEA. This CDR3 has 16 residues. The CDR3 protein is CASSAGLAGYTDTQYF. The DNA of the CDR3 is TGTGCCAGCAGCGCGGGACTAGCGGGGTACACAGATACGCAGTATTTT.

V gene TRBV19 combines with J gene TRBJ2-7, with 7 bases that match TRBD2. The CDR3 runs to 14 residues. Germline CDR1 reads LNHDA; CDR2 reads SQIVND (reference sequence). V dropped 1 base and J dropped 3; count of bases not matched to a gene: 3. For the CDR3, the DNA is TGTGCCAGTAGTATAGGCGGGAGCGTCTACGAGCAGTACTTC. Its protein is CASSIGGSVYEQYF.

The rearrangement uses TRBV5-6 and TRBJ1-2, with TRBD1 as a possible D gene (6 bases). The CDR3 spans 15 residues. Germline lookup yields CDR1 SGHDT and CDR2 YYEEEE. The V end was cut by 1 base, the J end by 4 bases, with 14 bases between. The CDR3 protein is CASSLSTRTVYGYTF. Written as DNA, the CDR3 is TGTGCCAGCAGCTTGAGCACGAGGACAGTCTATGGCTACACCTTC.

The chain recombines TRBV6-1 with TRBJ1-5, with D maybe TRBD1 (5 bases). This CDR3 region has 13 residues. V was trimmed by 7 bases and J by 1 base, leaving 8 bases between them. CDR1 is MNHNS and CDR2 is SASEGT in the germline V gene. In DNA form, the CDR3 reads TGTGCCAGCACTGCAGGGAGCAATCAGCCCCAGCATTTT. Translating it yields CASTAGSNQPQHF.

The rearrangement joins TRBV6-5 to TRBJ2-5; 10 bases map to TRBD2. The J call is in doubt because the DNA end fits TRBJ2-7 better. CDR3 length: 15 amino acids. Germline V lookup: CDR1 MNHEY, CDR2 SVGAGI. The CDR3 DNA sequence: TGTGCCAGCAGTTACGGAGCGGGGGGGCGGGACGAGCAGTACTTC. Residues: CASSYGAGGRDEQYF.

This chain connects TRBV19 to TRBJ1-1; D gene ambiguous. The CDR3 covers 13 residues. The V end lost 3 bases, the J end lost 1 base, and 6 bases lay between the germline ends. CDR1 is LNHDA, CDR2 SQIVND, per germline (reference sequence). The CDR3 bases are TGTGCCAGTAGTATTGGCAGGAACACTGAAGCTTTCTTT. Translating it yields CASSIGRNTEAFF. The whole variable domain, remainder taken from reference TRBV19 and TRBJ1-1, is DGGITQSPKYLFRKEGQNVTLSCEQNLNHDAMYWYRQDPGQGLRLIYYSQIVNDFQKGDIAEGYSVSREKKESFPLTVTSAQKNPTAFYLCASSIGRNTEAFFGQGTRLTVV.

The chain joins TRBV29-1 to TRBJ2-1; 12 bases map to TRBD2. The V gene end was trimmed by 3 bases and the J gene end by 7 bases; junction bases not matched to a gene: 10. CDR1 and CDR2 from the germline V gene are SQVTM and ANQGSEA. The CDR3 is 16 residues long. CDR3 nucleotides: TGCAGCGTTGATATGGCTAGCGGGGGGGCCATAAATGAGCAGTTCTTC. Protein sequence: CSVDMASGGAINEQFF.

CDR3 DNA sequence: TGTGCCAGCAGTCCCATAGGGGTTTTCTCTCAAGGCTACACCTTC. This codes for CASSPIGVFSQGYTF. The rearrangement uses TRBV5-6 and TRBJ1-2, with D perhaps matching TRBD1 (5 bases). Looked up from germline, CDR1 is SGHDT and CDR2 is YYEEEE. Trimming took off 5 bases at V and 8 bases at J, with 22 bases between the two ends. CDR3 length: 15 residues.

This rearrangement joins TRBV6-5 to TRBJ1-2; D is uncertain. Trimming took off 0 bases at V and 1 base at J, with 9 bases between the two ends. The CDR3 is 15 residues long. Germline CDR1 MNHEY, CDR2 SVGAGI. The CDR3 loop is CASSYSQANNYGYTF. The CDR3 DNA reads TGTGCCAGCAGTTACTCGCAGGCCAATAACTATGGCTACACCTTC.

The J gene is TRBJ1-1, the V gene TRBV4-3; 7 bases agree with TRBD1. CDR3 size: 16 residues. V shed 3 bases, J shed 4 bases, and the junction held 11 bases outside the gene matches. CDR1 LGHNA and CDR2 YSLEER come from the germline V gene. In DNA form, the CDR3 reads TGCGCCAGCAGCCAGGACTTGACAGGGTGGGCCACTGAAGCTTTCTTT. It codes for CASSQDLTGWATEAFF.